These 29 T cell receptor beta chains were sequenced from one sample in a study of human T cells and chemical hapten exposure. TCRdb fed the RACE reads into MiXCR, producing one record per CDR3 protein. The repertoire holds tens of thousands of distinct CDR3 sequences, with approximately 12% as singletons. Stated time point: pre-sensitization, week 0. Treatment reported: therapeutic diphenylcyclopropenone sensitization with weekly scalp DPC. From whole blood left unfractionated, total RNA was extracted. The sequencing here drew on whole blood, taken in connection with sensitization to the hapten diphenylcyclopropenone (DPC). These receptor sequences come from a woman aged 40 to 50 with alopecia areata. Some clones in this sample may be carry-over from other donors' samples.

Ten or more counts support this clonotype. This chain connects TRBV10-3 to TRBJ1-1, with 9 bases identical to TRBD1. V lost 10 bases and J lost 1; bases outside the gene matches: 7. The CDR3 is 14 amino acids. The V gene's germline CDR1 is ENHRY and CDR2 SYGVKD. The CDR3 region has the DNA TGTGCCACCCGAAACAGGGGGCAGAACACTGAAGCTTTCTTT. This codes for CATRNRGQNTEAFF.

This clonotype has at least ten counts. V usage is TRBV9 and J usage is TRBJ2-1; 9 bases are shared with TRBD2. The germline gives CDR1 SGDLS, CDR2 YYNGEE. The CDR3 length is 15 residues. V lost 3 bases, J lost 6 bases, and 7 bases stayed unmatched. CDR3 sequence reads: CASSDSGGRLNEQFF. CDR3 in DNA: TGTGCCAGCAGCGATAGCGGGGGCCGGCTCAATGAGCAGTTCTTC.

This clonotype was found many times. The chain carries TRBV29-1 and TRBJ2-7, with D possibly TRBD1 on 5 matching bases. The CDR3 is 14 residues long. V was shortened by 4 bases and J by 3 bases, with 16 bases between the two germline ends. Per germline, CDR1 SQVTM and CDR2 ANQGSEA. The CDR3 bases are TGCAGCGTTGGGGGCGCCCCGCTGGGCTACGAGCAGTACTTC. The encoded protein is CSVGGAPLGYEQYF.

V gene TRBV29-1 combines with J gene TRBJ1-2, with D uncertain. Germline V gene lookup returns CDR1 SQVTM and CDR2 ANQGSEA. Trimming stripped 5 bases from V and 5 bases from J, with 12 bases between. The CDR3 runs to 12 residues. The CDR3 DNA reads as TGCAGCGTTCACAAGGAGGAGTATGGCTACACCTTC. Translated, it gives CSVHKEEYGYTF.

The genes are TRBV28 and TRBJ2-7; perhaps TRBD2 as D (6 bases). Germline assignment: CDR1 MDHEN and CDR2 SYDVKM. The CDR3 has 14 residues. V gave up 8 bases and J gave up 6 bases, with 20 bases separating them. The CDR3 sequence: CASAREPPHGEQYF. CDR3 DNA sequence: TGTGCCAGCGCTCGGGAGCCTCCTCATGGCGAGCAGTACTTC.

A few counts support this clonotype. This chain connects TRBV7-9 to TRBJ1-5; D is possibly TRBD1 (6 bases). V lost 5 bases to trimming and J lost 7 bases, with 15 bases between them. The germline V gene has CDR1 SEHNR and CDR2 FQNEAQ (reference sequence). The CDR3 totals 14 residues. The CDR3 nucleotides are TGTGCCAGCAGCCCCATCGAGGGGGGACAGCCCCAGCATTTT. Translated, it gives CASSPIEGGQPQHF.

This clonotype appeared many times. The chain recombines TRBV28 with TRBJ1-5; D is unclear. The ends were cut back, 3 bases at V and 7 bases at J, with 22 bases in the middle. Germline CDR1 and CDR2: MDHEN and SYDVKM. CDR3 size: 17 residues. CDR3 sequence: CASSFGIRVRSGQPQHF. The CDR3 nucleotides are TGTGCCAGCAGTTTTGGGATCCGGGTCAGAAGTGGGCAGCCCCAGCATTTT.

This clonotype appeared many times. The CDR3: CASSLSTGTNEKLFF. In nucleotides, the CDR3 is TGTGCCAGCAGTTTAAGCACGGGGACTAATGAAAAACTGTTTTTT. This chain links TRBV27 with TRBJ1-4; D ambiguous. The ends were cut back, 2 bases at V and 2 bases at J, with 9 bases in the middle. The CDR3 covers 15 residues. Germline V gene data show CDR1 as MNHEY and CDR2 as SMNVEV (reference sequence).

There are many counts of this clonotype. The V call is TRBV7-9, the J call TRBJ1-2, with 8 bases fitting TRBD1. This CDR3 is 14 amino acids long. V lost 6 bases and J lost 5; bases outside the gene matches: 8. CDR1 SEHNR and CDR2 FQNEAQ come from the germline V gene (reference sequence). CDR3 in amino acids: CASSFRDRTYGYTF. The CDR3 bases are TGTGCCAGCAGTTTCCGGGACAGGACATATGGCTACACCTTC.

V usage is TRBV24-1 and J usage is TRBJ1-5, with no clear D. From germline, CDR1 is KGHDR and CDR2 SFDVKD. CDR3 length: 15 residues. V was trimmed by 5 bases and J by 0 bases, leaving 10 bases between them. Here the CDR3 reads CATSGPAYSNQPQHF. CDR3 in DNA: TGTGCCACCAGTGGGCCGGCATATAGCAATCAGCCCCAGCATTTT.

This clonotype was recorded many times. The V and J genes are TRBV7-2 and TRBJ1-5, with 9 bases aligning to TRBD1. V dropped 1 base and J dropped 5; count of bases not matched to a gene: 3. CDR1 SGHTA and CDR2 FQGNSA come from the germline V gene. There are 15 residues in the CDR3. The CDR3 DNA reads as TGTGCCAGCAGCTTAGTCGACAGGGGGGATCAGCCCCAGCATTTT. It is translated as CASSLVDRGDQPQHF.

The table lists this clonotype with many counts. V usage is TRBV12-3 or TRBV12-4 and J usage is TRBJ2-7; possibly TRBD2 for D (6 bases). V was clipped by 3 bases and J by 5 bases, with 14 bases between them. The CDR3 loop spans 14 amino acids. This CDR3 is CASSFGGDSHEQYF. The DNA for the CDR3 is TGTGCCAGCAGTTTTGGAGGGGATTCCCACGAGCAGTACTTC.

In the case of this clonotype: A single base separates this from a much larger clone, so it may be a read error. The chain carries TRBV25-1 and TRBJ1-4; D might be TRBD1 (6 bases). The germline V gene encodes CDR1 MGHDK and CDR2 SYGVNS. The CDR3 extends over 14 amino acids. The CDR3 DNA sequence: TGTGTCAGCAGGGGCAGCCTAGGAGGGGAAAAACTGTTTTTT. This codes for CVSRGSLGGEKLFF.

This clonotype was seen more than once but under ten times. J is TRBJ1-1 and V is TRBV7-9; weak D call: TRBD1 (5 bases). The CDR3 totals 14 residues. Germline lookup yields CDR1 SEHNR and CDR2 FQNEAQ (reference sequence). V was trimmed by 6 bases and J by 2 bases, leaving 13 bases between them. CDR3 in DNA: TGTGCCAGCAGGGCCCAGGGAGTTAACACTGAAGCTTTCTTT. The encoded protein is CASRAQGVNTEAFF.

V is TRBV28 and J is TRBJ1-6; perhaps TRBD1 as D (6 bases). CDR1 MDHEN and CDR2 SYDVKM come from the germline V gene. Trimming removed 7 bases from V and 4 bases from J, with 14 bases in between. This CDR3 comprises 15 residues. The CDR3 DNA reads as TGTGCCAGCACCTCAGGACAGCAGTATAATTCACCCCTCCACTTT. It encodes CASTSGQQYNSPLHF.

The V call is TRBV6-4, the J call TRBJ2-1; D is possibly TRBD1 (5 bases). Germline CDR1 reads MRHNA; CDR2 reads SNTAGT. Deletions cut 1 base from V and 13 bases from J, with 14 bases between. The CDR3 length is 13 residues. The CDR3 sequence: CASSDYVQGEQFF. DNA of the CDR3: TGTGCCAGCAGTGACTATGTTCAGGGTGAACAGTTCTTC.

This clonotype was counted a few times. The chain uses TRBV28 and TRBJ2-3; D may be TRBD1 (6 bases). The CDR3 extends over 16 amino acids. Germline lookup yields CDR1 MDHEN and CDR2 SYDVKM. Trimming pared 6 bases from V and 1 base from J, leaving 17 bases between. In DNA form, the CDR3 reads TGTGCCAGCAGCCGCGTCACAGGGTTCGGCACAGATACGCAGTATTTT. Amino acids: CASSRVTGFGTDTQYF.

Turning to this clonotype: Just one base apart from a much larger clone, this may be a read error. J is TRBJ2-3 and V is TRBV7-3; TRBD1 matches 7 bases. The germline gives CDR1 SGHTA, CDR2 FQGTGA. V lost 4 bases and J lost 2; bases outside the gene matches: 3. The CDR3 is 14 residues long. CDR3 sequence: CASSSGQSTDTQYF. CDR3 DNA sequence: TGTGCCAGCAGCTCGGGACAGTCCACAGATACGCAGTATTTT.

The chain recombines TRBV28 with TRBJ1-2; 9 bases line up with TRBD1. The CDR3 sequence is 14 residues long. Germline values: CDR1 MDHEN, CDR2 SYDVKM. V gave up 5 bases and J gave up 6 bases; unmatched junction bases: 7. The CDR3 loop is CASSAIQGANGYTF. CDR3 in DNA: TGTGCCAGCAGTGCAATACAGGGGGCAAATGGCTACACCTTC.

This clonotype has at least ten counts. This sequence joins TRBV7-2 and TRBJ2-3; D unresolved. Germline lookup yields CDR1 SGHTA and CDR2 FQGNSA. The V and J ends lost 5 bases and 0 bases respectively, with 6 bases between them. This CDR3 has 13 amino acids. The CDR3 DNA follows: TGTGCCAGCAGCCGCCAGAGCACAGATACGCAGTATTTT. This gives the protein CASSRQSTDTQYF.

This clonotype was seen many times. The DNA for the CDR3 is TGCAGTGCTAGTAGGTTTCTACGGACAGGGGGCGACTCCTACGAGCAGTACTTC. As protein: CSASRFLRTGGDSYEQYF. This rearrangement joins TRBV20-1 to TRBJ2-7, with 11 bases identical to TRBD1. CDR1 is DFQATT and CDR2 is SNEGSKA in the germline V gene (reference sequence). Germline trimming cut 3 bases from V and 0 bases from J; bases unmatched to any gene: 13. There are 18 residues in the CDR3.

This clonotype was seen repeatedly, ten times or more. V gene TRBV6-5 combines with J gene TRBJ1-1; D is unresolved. V was pared by 4 bases and J by 2 bases, with 11 bases between. This CDR3 is 14 amino acids long. Germline CDR1 and CDR2: MNHEY and SVGAGI. In nucleotides, the CDR3 is TGTGCCAGCAGTTCCGGTCGGGGAAACACTGAAGCTTTCTTT. This gives the protein CASSSGRGNTEAFF.

In regard to this clonotype: The CDR3 carries no conserved terminal phenylalanine or tryptophan, so it likely arises from a read error. The genes are TRBV12-3 or TRBV12-4 and TRBJ2-7; 9 nucleotides match TRBD2. The J segment lost 3 bases and the V segment lost 1 base, leaving 4 bases of the junction unmatched. The CDR3 consists of 15 residues. The DNA of the CDR3 is TGTGCCAGCAGTTTAGGAGGACTAGCGAACTACGAGCAGTACTCC. It codes for CASSLGGLANYEQYS.

A few counts support this clonotype. CDR3: CASSSPEQGMDEQYF. The CDR3 coding sequence is TGTGCCAGCAGCTCCCCCGAGCAGGGTATGGACGAGCAGTACTTC. V is TRBV9 and J is TRBJ2-7, with D possibly matching TRBD1 (5 bases). CDR1 and CDR2 from the germline V gene are SGDLS and YYNGEE. V shed 4 bases and J shed 5 bases, with 19 bases lying between them. The CDR3 is 15 amino acids.

This clonotype was observed a few times. The chain has TRBV28 and TRBJ2-2; D might be TRBD1 (5 bases). Trimming took 7 bases from V and 6 from J, leaving 15 bases between them. The V gene's germline CDR1 is MDHEN and CDR2 SYDVKM. The CDR3 totals 14 residues. CDR3 sequence (DNA): TGTGCCAGCACCCCAACCCAGGGCTCCGGGGAGCTGTTTTTT. The encoded protein is CASTPTQGSGELFF.

This clonotype was seen ten or more times. The chain links TRBV7-2 to TRBJ2-1, with D possibly being TRBD1 (5 bases). CDR1 is SGHTA and CDR2 is FQGNSA in the germline V gene. CDR3 length: 15 amino acids. V lost 7 bases to trimming and J lost 4 bases, with 17 bases between them. CDR3 nucleotide sequence: TGTGCCAGCACCCGGTCTAGGGGCGATTACAATGAGCAGTTCTTC. Translation gives CASTRSRGDYNEQFF. The full variable domain, with the rest looked up from reference TRBV7-2 and TRBJ2-1, is GAGVSQSPSNKVTEKGKDVELRCDPISGHTALYWYRQSLGQGLEFLIYFQGNSAPDKSGLPSDRFSAERTGGSVSTLTIQRTQQEDSAVYLCASTRSRGDYNEQFFGPGTRLTVL.

This clonotype turned up a few times. V gene TRBV7-9 combines with J gene TRBJ1-4, with a weak D call TRBD1 (6 bases). Germline V gene sequence: CDR1 SEHNR, CDR2 FQNEAQ (reference sequence). This CDR3 region has 16 residues. The ends were cut back, 5 bases at V and 8 bases at J, with 21 bases in the middle. The CDR3 sequence is CASSQSRTGAHEKLFF. DNA for the CDR3: TGTGCCAGCAGCCAATCGAGGACGGGGGCGCACGAAAAACTGTTTTTT. Variable domain in full (rest from reference TRBV7-9 and TRBJ1-4): DTGVSQNPRHKITKRGQNVTFRCDPISEHNRLYWYRQTLGQGPEFLTYFQNEAQLEKSRLLSDRFSAERPKGSFSTLEIQRTEQGDSAMYLCASSQSRTGAHEKLFFGSGTQLSVL.

The chain carries TRBV28 and TRBJ2-7; possibly TRBD1 for D (6 bases). From germline, CDR1 is MDHEN and CDR2 SYDVKM. CDR3 length: 15 residues. Trimming shortened V by 5 bases and J by 5 bases, and 19 bases separated the two germline ends. DNA of the CDR3: TGTGCCAGCAGTGTCTCACAGGGAGTCCCCCACGAGCAGTACTTC. This encodes CASSVSQGVPHEQYF.

This clonotype was recorded at least ten times. The chain joins TRBV5-8 to TRBJ2-1; TRBD1 might be the D (5 bases). This CDR3 has 13 residues. Germline V gives CDR1 SGHTS, CDR2 YDEGEE. Trimming removed 7 bases at V and 6 bases at J, with 14 bases between. The CDR3 nucleotides read TGTGCCAGCGAAAGGGGCTCCGCCAATGAGCAGTTCTTC. This sequence encodes CASERGSANEQFF.